The 14 T cell receptor beta chains below come from one sample, sequenced in a study of shared clonotypes between healthy human individuals. Measured with immunoSEQ multiplex PCR; TCRdb has only the in-frame clones, and not every one. The sample lists about half a million clones; roughly 80% were seen once. What was sequenced was PBMCs. Every receptor here comes from a woman in her 40s in good health. Some clones in this sample may be carry-over from other donors' samples.

Comments on this clone: An end of the junction does not agree with germline; a read error may underlie this. The CDR3 bases are TGTGCCAGCAGTCCCCCCGGGACAACTTATGAAAAACTGTTTTTT. As protein: CASSPPGTTYEKLFF. The chain links TRBV28 to TRBJ1-4; possible D gene TRBD1, 6 bases. The CDR3 loop spans 15 amino acids. Germline CDR1 reads MDHEN; CDR2 reads SYDVKM.

This clone was observed once. The J gene is TRBJ2-7, the V gene TRBV6-6; the D gene is possibly TRBD1 (6 bases). Trimming took off 5 bases at V and 2 bases at J, with 16 bases between the two ends. This CDR3 has 15 residues. In germline, CDR1 is MNHNY, CDR2 SVGAGI (reference sequence). The DNA for the CDR3 is TGTGCCAGCAGTCACCCGGGACAAACAGCCTACGAGCAGTACTTC. It yields the protein CASSHPGQTAYEQYF.

The chain has TRBV25-1 and TRBJ2-3; weak D call: TRBD2 (6 bases). V was shortened by 1 base and J by 6 bases, with 20 bases between the two germline ends. This CDR3 is 17 amino acids long. From germline, CDR1 is MGHDK and CDR2 SYGVNS. The CDR3 sequence: CASSESRDSLNFDTQYF. In DNA form, the CDR3 reads TGTGCCAGCAGTGAATCGCGGGACTCACTAAATTTTGATACGCAGTATTTT.

V usage is TRBV5-6 and J usage is TRBJ1-1, with D hard to call. CDR1 is SGHDT, CDR2 YYEEEE, per germline. CDR3 size: 15 residues. V lost 4 bases and J 5 bases, leaving 18 bases between the germline ends. The CDR3 DNA reads as TGTGCCAGCAGCCGATGGGAGGGCAGGAGGACTGAAGCTTTCTTT. As protein: CASSRWEGRRTEAFF.

The chain is built from TRBV11-1 and TRBJ2-7; the D call may be TRBD1 or TRBD2 (5 bases each). Per germline, CDR1 SGHAT and CDR2 FQDESV (reference sequence). Deletions cut 1 base from V and 3 bases from J, with 10 bases between. The CDR3 has 14 residues. CDR3 in DNA: TGTGCCAGCAGCTTAGTAGGGACCAGCTACGAGCAGTACTTC. It translates to CASSLVGTSYEQYF.

The chain carries TRBV29-1 and TRBJ1-2; D gene unclear. In germline, CDR1 is SQVTM, CDR2 ANQGSEA. The CDR3 is 15 amino acids. V shed 5 bases and J shed 5 bases, with 21 bases lying between them. The CDR3 region is CSVTGVGARRYGYTF. The DNA for the CDR3 is TGCAGCGTTACTGGGGTGGGTGCCCGGCGGTATGGCTACACCTTC.

The chain carries TRBV6-1 and TRBJ2-2; TRBD2 matches at 8 bases. This CDR3 has 13 residues. Germline V gene lookup returns CDR1 MNHNS and CDR2 SASEGT. The trim removed 7 bases at V and 8 bases at J, leaving 6 bases unmatched. The CDR3 region is CASIGRVAGELFF. For the CDR3, the DNA is TGTGCCAGCATCGGGAGGGTGGCTGGGGAGCTGTTTTTT.

This sequence joins TRBV5-5 and TRBJ1-1; D gene ambiguous. The germline V gene encodes CDR1 SGHKS and CDR2 YYEKEE (reference sequence). V lost 3 bases and J lost 1, with 13 bases in between. This CDR3 contains 15 residues. The chain's CDR3 is CASSYGLTRNTEAFF. CDR3 DNA: TGTGCCAGCAGCTACGGTTTGACAAGGAACACTGAAGCTTTCTTT.

This sequence joins TRBV29-1 and TRBJ2-7; TRBD1 matches 8 bases. The CDR3 loop spans 14 amino acids. V trimming: 5 bases; J trimming: 2 bases; junction bases outside the gene matches: 8. CDR1 SQVTM and CDR2 ANQGSEA come from the germline V gene. Here the CDR3 DNA reads TGCAGCGTTACAGGGGGTCCCCGGGCCTACGAGCAGTACTTC. Translation: CSVTGGPRAYEQYF.

The chain carries TRBV18 and TRBJ1-1; D is unresolved. The V end lost 2 bases, the J end lost 5 bases, and 12 bases lay between the germline ends. Germline CDR1 KGHSH, CDR2 LQKENI. The CDR3 totals 14 residues. CDR3 DNA sequence: TGTGCCAGCTCACCAGGCCTCCCAGGAACTGAAGCTTTCTTT. Translation: CASSPGLPGTEAFF.

For this clone: A far larger clone is just one base off, so this is likely a read error. The J gene is TRBJ1-2, the V gene TRBV30; D is unclear. Deletions cut 2 bases from V and 7 bases from J, with 14 bases between. This CDR3 has 13 residues. Germline lookup yields CDR1 GTSNPN and CDR2 SVGIG (reference sequence). CDR3 sequence reads: CAWSPGLSCGYTF. CDR3 sequence (DNA): TGTGCCTGGAGTCCTGGCTTAAGCTGTGGCTACACCTTC.

In regard to this clone: This sequence is one base from a far larger clone and is likely a read error. Other DNA variants within this sample encode the same CDR3. The chain uses TRBV29-1 and TRBJ1-4; 9 bases agree with TRBD1. Looked up from germline, CDR1 is SQVTM and CDR2 is ANQGSEA. This CDR3 has 14 residues. The CDR3 DNA reads TGCAGCGTTAACACAGGGGGCAGAGGAGAAAAGCTGTTTTTT. It codes for CSVNTGGRGEKLFF.

The chain recombines TRBV5-1 with TRBJ2-5; 13 bases agree with TRBD2. Germline CDR1 reads SGHRS; CDR2 reads YFSETQ. This CDR3 comprises 15 residues. Trimming took 0 bases from V and 4 from J; bases not matched to a gene: 0. CDR3 amino acids: CASSLGTSGGETQYF. For the CDR3, the DNA is TGCGCCAGCAGCTTGGGGACTAGCGGGGGAGAGACCCAGTACTTC.

The chain is built from TRBV5-5 and TRBJ2-3, with D perhaps matching TRBD2 (6 bases). The CDR3 length is 14 residues. The germline gives CDR1 SGHKS, CDR2 YYEKEE (reference sequence). V was trimmed by 5 bases and J by 4 bases, leaving 14 bases between them. The CDR3 protein is CASRPRREADTQYF. The DNA of the CDR3 is TGTGCCAGCAGACCGCGGAGGGAGGCAGATACGCAGTATTTT.